The rows below give T cell receptor beta chains drawn from one sample of a study of cytomegalovirus exposure and HLA in healthy donors. Clones were sequenced by immunoSEQ multiplex PCR, and TCRdb holds only the in-frame ones, with some missing. The sample includes 95,000 to 130,000 clones, about 68% of them seen just once. Sequencing used PBMCs. The receptors were sampled from a woman between 40 and 55 years old in good health and CMV-seropositive. CDR3s leave out the opening cysteine and the closing phenylalanine or tryptophan. Fields, in order: D gene, clone size, V gene, J gene, CDR3 protein. D genes are given only for firm matches. Size is stated for part of the rows, as once, few or many counts, or as a class when the clone is expanded.

TRBD1	NA	TRBV19	TRBJ1-3	ASSLFRQGRRNTIY
TRBD2	NA	TRBV7-3	TRBJ2-7	ASSLTWTSGRFADLYEQY
NA	NA	TRBV5-4	TRBJ1-2	ASSPDGVGYT
TRBD2	NA	TRBV6-5	TRBJ2-1	ASTELAGGGHEQF
TRBD1	NA	TRBV6-5	TRBJ1-1	ASSNRGTEAF
NA	NA	TRBV18	TRBJ1-1	ASSSSIRNTEAF
NA	NA	TRBV2	TRBJ1-1	ASRLSGTEAF
NA	NA	TRBV19	TRBJ2-1	ASSASFLGEQF
TRBD2	NA	TRBV7-3	TRBJ2-5	ASSCTTSGRGETQY
NA	NA	TRBV4-1	TRBJ1-4	ASSPRGFNEKLF
NA	few	TRBV15	TRBJ2-4	ATSTTGRANIQY
NA	few	TRBV7-9	TRBJ1-1	ASSPHPLLRATEAF
NA	NA	TRBV7-3	TRBJ2-7	ASSLTGGIGYEQY
TRBD2	NA	TRBV11-1	TRBJ2-1	ASSRYTGTSGASYNEQF
TRBD1	NA	TRBV7-9	TRBJ1-1	ASSRQGTTEAF
TRBD1	NA	TRBV6-1	TRBJ1-3	ASSDSGTGRNIIY
NA	NA	TRBV28	TRBJ1-2	ASSLENPGGYT
TRBD2	few	TRBV4-2	TRBJ2-5	ASSRGSLAEEETQY
TRBD1	NA	TRBV5-1	TRBJ2-5	ASSSTGGRKETQY
TRBD1	few	TRBV29-1	TRBJ1-1	SVRTGGPEAF
NA	NA	TRBV4-2	TRBJ2-1	ASSQGQAINNEQF
NA	NA	TRBV28	TRBJ1-4	ASRYTTNEKLF
TRBD1	NA	TRBV5-4	TRBJ2-1	ASSLADRVGQF
TRBD1	NA	TRBV27	TRBJ1-5	ASSGQASQPQH
TRBD1	NA	TRBV7-2	TRBJ2-1	ASSLRDRGSYNEQF
NA	few	TRBV5-6	TRBJ1-1	ASSHRRTGTEAF
TRBD2	NA	TRBV11-1	TRBJ2-1	ASRLAGNNEQF
TRBD2	NA	TRBV12-5	TRBJ2-1	ASGWVTGTSYNEQF
NA	few	TRBV7-9	TRBJ2-2	ASSPSGSTGELF
NA	once	TRBV19	TRBJ1-4	ASSMGSTIDGKLF
NA	once	TRBV12-2	TRBJ1-3	ASRAGDDSGNTIY
NA	NA	TRBV27	TRBJ2-7	ASSPPGEHSYEQY
TRBD2	NA	TRBV6-5	TRBJ2-1	ASSYGGGGNEQF
NA	few	TRBV4-3	TRBJ2-5	ASSQVVGPTETQY
NA	NA	TRBV28	TRBJ2-2	ASSRTVTNTGELF
TRBD2	NA	TRBV27	TRBJ2-5	ASSLFGRAGETQY
NA	NA	TRBV29-1	TRBJ1-2	SVLADGGYGYT
NA	NA	TRBV10-3	TRBJ2-3	AIKTVYNYTQY
TRBD1	NA	TRBV2	TRBJ2-7	ASSQRTGVFPYEQY
NA	NA	TRBV29-1	TRBJ1-1	SVEGTAQLDRPTNLAEAF
NA	NA	TRBV7-2	TRBJ1-2	ASSLITAGGGYT
TRBD2	NA	TRBV30	TRBJ2-1	AWSETLAGGPDEQF
NA	once	TRBV4-2	TRBJ2-3	ASSQAGGDTQY
TRBD2	NA	TRBV18	TRBJ2-2	ASSPRSPGRADTGELF
TRBD2	NA	TRBV2	TRBJ2-3	ASSAETGGDTQY
TRBD2	NA	TRBV7-3	TRBJ2-1	ASSLGLAGLRQF
NA	NA	TRBV19	TRBJ1-3	ATTEDGGNTIY
NA	NA	TRBV5-1	TRBJ1-1	ASRGDSPNTEAF